These 28 T cell receptor beta chains share one sample of origin, sequenced in a study of TIL therapy for anti-PD-1-resistant metastatic lung cancer. The libraries were made with immunoSEQ v3. Only in-frame clones appear in the TCRdb table, and some are missing; sequencing was by immunoSEQ multiplex PCR. The sample carries 25,000 to 30,000 clones, over 55% recorded once. Time point noted: pre-treatment sample, taken before nivolumab and TIL therapy. Most excised metastases sampled were pleural nodules or supraclavicular lymph nodes. Source: tumor tissue, taken at baseline. These receptors were obtained from a person between 25 and 79 years old with non-small cell lung cancer.

The chain uses TRBV10-1 and TRBJ2-7; D possibly uses TRBD1 or TRBD2 (5 bases each). This CDR3 has 14 residues. V was trimmed by 4 bases and J by 5 bases, leaving 15 bases between them. CDR1 is WNHNN and CDR2 is SYGVQD in the germline V gene (reference sequence). This CDR3 reads CASSVSQGDNEQYF. In DNA form, the CDR3 reads TGCGCCAGCAGTGTGTCCCAGGGAGACAACGAGCAGTACTTC.

The rearrangement links TRBV6-6 to TRBJ1-1; D perhaps matches TRBD1 (6 bases). The CDR3 extends over 14 amino acids. The ends were cut back, 2 bases at V and 4 bases at J, with 11 bases in the middle. Germline assignment: CDR1 MNHNY and CDR2 SVGAGI (reference sequence). The CDR3 DNA reads TGTGCCAGCAGTTACCAGGACAGAGCCACTGAAGCTTTCTTT. Translating it yields CASSYQDRATEAFF.

The chain employs TRBV10-2 and TRBJ2-2; 9 bases agree with TRBD2. The V gene end was trimmed by 6 bases and the J gene end by 4 bases; junction bases not matched to a gene: 3. The germline CDR1 and CDR2 sequences are WSHSY and SAAADI. The CDR3 has 14 amino acids. CDR3 nucleotides: TGCGCCAGCAGGCTAGCGGGGCCCACCGGGGAGCTGTTTTTT. As protein: CASRLAGPTGELFF.

The chain has TRBV5-6 and TRBJ1-2, with D unclear. Germline V CDR1 and CDR2: SGHDT, YYEEEE. The CDR3 runs to 13 residues. Trimming stripped 3 bases from V and 5 bases from J, with 11 bases between. The CDR3 DNA reads as TGTGCCAGCAGCTCTGGTTCGATTTATGGCTACACCTTC. Protein: CASSSGSIYGYTF.

The rearrangement joins TRBV19 to TRBJ1-4; D unresolved. V was clipped by 3 bases and J by 4 bases, with 15 bases between them. In germline, CDR1 is LNHDA, CDR2 SQIVND (reference sequence). The CDR3 is made up of 16 amino acids. The CDR3, as DNA: TGTGCCAGTAGTATCGGTTGGCGCGCCCATAATGAAAAACTGTTTTTT. The encoded protein is CASSIGWRAHNEKLFF.

The chain uses TRBV6-1 and TRBJ1-5, with TRBD1 as a possible D gene (6 bases). Germline assignment: CDR1 MNHNS and CDR2 SASEGT. The length of the CDR3 is 15 residues. V lost 2 bases, J lost 2 bases, and 10 bases lay in between. As DNA, the CDR3 is TGTGCCAGCAGTGAATATGGGGGCGGCAATCAGCCCCAGCATTTT. This sequence encodes CASSEYGGGNQPQHF.

This clone has only one observation. The V and J genes are TRBV7-6 and TRBJ1-1; TRBD1 matches at 9 bases. This CDR3 is 14 amino acids long. The V gene end was trimmed by 4 bases and the J gene end by 1 base; junction bases not matched to a gene: 1. The V gene's germline CDR1 is SGHVS and CDR2 FNYEAQ. CDR3 sequence: CASSWGQGNTEAFF. CDR3 nucleotide sequence: TGTGCCAGCAGCTGGGGACAGGGGAACACTGAAGCTTTCTTT.

This sequence joins TRBV5-1 and TRBJ2-7; D might be TRBD1 (6 bases). V lost 0 bases and J lost 4, with 11 bases in between. Germline V gives CDR1 SGHRS, CDR2 YFSETQ. The CDR3 extends over 14 amino acids. The CDR3 coding sequence is TGCGCCAGCAGCTTGGACAGGGTCAATTACGAGCAGTACTTC. Its translation is CASSLDRVNYEQYF.

The chain combines TRBV5-4 with TRBJ2-5, with D perhaps TRBD1 (6 bases). V lost 0 bases, J lost 5 bases, and 17 bases lay in between. Germline lookup yields CDR1 SGHNT and CDR2 YYREEE (reference sequence). CDR3 length: 16 amino acids. CDR3 sequence: CASSLVGRGTQETQYF. The CDR3 bases are TGTGCCAGCAGCTTGGTAGGCAGGGGCACACAGGAGACCCAGTACTTC.

This clone came up a few times. DNA for the CDR3: TGTGCCAGTAGTATACTAGCGGGGGGCTCCTACGAGCAGTACTTC. Residues: CASSILAGGSYEQYF. V is TRBV19 and J is TRBJ2-7; 11 nucleotides line up with TRBD2. The CDR3 runs to 15 residues. The V segment lost 2 bases and the J segment 0 bases; nucleotides outside the gene matches: 0. Germline CDR1 is LNHDA and CDR2 is SQIVND (reference sequence).

By frequency in the sample, this clone is medium-sized. The chain uses TRBV5-1 and TRBJ2-7; 9 bases match TRBD1. This CDR3 comprises 14 residues. The junction had 8 bases not matched to a gene; V was cut back by 7 bases and J by 3 bases. CDR1 and CDR2 from the germline V gene are SGHRS and YFSETQ. CDR3 bases: TGCGCCAGCGGGCCGACAGGGGGAGACTACGAGCAGTACTTC. Translation: CASGPTGGDYEQYF.

The chain employs TRBV21-1 and TRBJ2-5; the table calls TRBD1, which could not be checked here. TRBV21-1 is designated a pseudogene. This CDR3 comprises 14 residues. The CDR3 sequence: CASSKKGNRETQYF. The CDR3 DNA reads as TGTGCCAGCAGCAAAAAGGGGAATCGAGAGACCCAGTACTTC.

This clone is a singleton in its sample. V usage is TRBV11-3 and J usage is TRBJ2-5, with 8 bases aligning to TRBD2. V shed 5 bases, J shed 0 bases, and the junction held 8 bases outside the gene matches. The CDR3 is 16 amino acids. Germline values: CDR1 SGHNT, CDR2 YENEEA. CDR3 coding DNA: TGTGCCAGCAGCCCCTACGGGGGGGGGTACCAAGAGACCCAGTACTTC. This sequence encodes CASSPYGGGYQETQYF.

The genes are TRBV11-3 and TRBJ1-5; D gene ambiguous. V was clipped by 6 bases and J by 0 bases, with 18 bases between them. The CDR3 sequence is 17 residues long. Germline CDR1 reads SGHNT; CDR2 reads YENEEA. The CDR3 spells CASRSGRKDYSNQPQHF. DNA of the CDR3: TGTGCCAGCAGATCCGGACGCAAGGATTATAGCAATCAGCCCCAGCATTTT.

V gene TRBV7-9 combines with J gene TRBJ1-1, with a tentative D call TRBD1 (5 bases). V was shortened by 0 bases and J by 5 bases, with 10 bases between the two germline ends. From germline, CDR1 is SEHNR and CDR2 FQNEAQ (reference sequence). The CDR3 is made up of 14 amino acids. Here the CDR3 DNA reads TGTGCCAGCAGCTTAGCACAGGCGGGGACTGAAGCTTTCTTT. Its protein product is CASSLAQAGTEAFF.

This clone was picked up a small number of times. Written as DNA, the CDR3 is TGTGCCAGCAGTTTAGACAGGGAGGGCTACACCTTC. The encoded protein is CASSLDREGYTF. The chain uses TRBV2 and TRBJ1-2, with 7 positions matching TRBD1. Trimming removed 5 bases from V and 8 bases from J; junction bases left unmatched: 5. Looked up from germline, CDR1 is SNHLY and CDR2 is FYNNEI. The CDR3 contains 12 residues.

V is TRBV6-1 and J is TRBJ1-5; D not resolved. Germline V gene data show CDR1 as MNHNS and CDR2 as SASEGT. V was cut by 5 bases and J by 7 bases, with 12 bases left in between. There are 13 residues in the CDR3. CDR3 bases: TGTGCCAGCAGTAGATACGACGACCAGCCCCAGCATTTT. Its translation: CASSRYDDQPQHF.

V is TRBV11-3 and J is TRBJ1-1, with D unresolved. V dropped 3 bases and J dropped 0 bases, with 11 bases sitting between them. Germline CDR1 reads SGHNT; CDR2 reads YENEEA. The CDR3 loop spans 15 amino acids. The CDR3: CASSFSYGLNTEAFF. The CDR3 nucleotides read TGTGCCAGCAGCTTTTCGTACGGCCTGAACACTGAAGCTTTCTTT.

This rearrangement joins TRBV11-3 to TRBJ2-1; 14 nucleotides agree with TRBD2. V gave up 2 bases and J gave up 10 bases; unmatched junction bases: 13. This CDR3 has 18 residues. From germline, CDR1 is SGHNT and CDR2 YENEEA. The CDR3 DNA reads as TGTGCCAGCAGCTTATCCCTGACTAGCGGGGGGGCCGGAGGGGAGCAGTTCTTC. This codes for CASSLSLTSGGAGGEQFF.

This chain connects TRBV27 to TRBJ2-2; weak D call: TRBD1 (6 bases). Germline CDR1 is MNHEY and CDR2 is SMNVEV (reference sequence). This CDR3 is built from 14 residues. The V end was cut by 4 bases, the J end by 1 base, with 7 bases between. The DNA for the CDR3 is TGTGCCAGCAGTTGGACAGTGAACACCGGGGAGCTGTTTTTT. Translation: CASSWTVNTGELFF.

The V gene is TRBV7-9, the J gene TRBJ1-2, with unresolved D. Trimming left V 6 bases short and J 2 bases short, with 10 bases between. From germline, CDR1 is SEHNR and CDR2 FQNEAQ (reference sequence). The CDR3 loop spans 13 amino acids. Here the CDR3 DNA reads TGTGCCAGCAGTGTGAATCTGAACTATGGCTACACCTTC. This encodes CASSVNLNYGYTF.

V gene TRBV9 combines with J gene TRBJ1-3, with TRBD1 identical over 8 bases. Germline V lookup: CDR1 SGDLS, CDR2 YYNGEE. The CDR3 length is 17 residues. V dropped 5 bases and J dropped 0; count of bases not matched to a gene: 10. This CDR3 is CASSEWTGPGSGNTIYF. CDR3 bases: TGTGCCAGCAGTGAATGGACAGGGCCCGGCTCTGGAAACACCATATATTTT.

This clone was detected once. The chain employs TRBV18 and TRBJ2-7; D unresolved. The V gene's germline CDR1 is KGHSH and CDR2 LQKENI. The CDR3 is 14 residues long. V was shortened by 2 bases and J by 2 bases, with 10 bases between the two germline ends. DNA for the CDR3: TGTGCCAGCTCACCAGTTTTAGGAACCTACGAGCAGTACTTC. Translation: CASSPVLGTYEQYF.

This clone was seen only once. The chain has TRBV7-9 and TRBJ1-1; D is uncertain. Germline assignment: CDR1 SEHNR and CDR2 FQNEAQ (reference sequence). V lost 10 bases, J lost 3 bases, and 12 bases lay in between. This CDR3 contains 12 residues. The CDR3 region is CATARGDTEAFF. In DNA form, the CDR3 reads TGTGCCACCGCACGGGGTGACACTGAAGCTTTCTTT.

By frequency in the sample, this clone is medium-sized. The V call is TRBV15, the J call TRBJ2-5; unclear D gene. This CDR3 comprises 14 residues. The V end was cut by 0 bases, the J end by 5 bases, with 10 bases between. From germline, CDR1 is LNHNV and CDR2 YYDKDF (reference sequence). The CDR3 DNA is TGTGCCACCAGCAGAGATCCCCCCGATGAGACCCAGTACTTC. It codes for CATSRDPPDETQYF. The full variable domain, rest sourced from reference TRBV15 and TRBJ2-5, is DAMVIQNPRYQVTQFGKPVTLSCSQTLNHNVMYWYQQKSSQAPKLLFHYYDKDFNNEADTPDNFQSRRPNTSFCFLDIRSPGLGDTAMYLCATSRDPPDETQYFGPGTRLLVL.

The gene calls are TRBV5-1 and TRBJ2-5, with D tentatively TRBD2 (6 bases). The CDR3 is 13 residues long. Between the trimmed V and J ends, which lost 4 bases and 4 bases, there was a span of 11 bases. The germline CDR1 and CDR2 sequences are SGHRS and YFSETQ. Here the CDR3 reads CASSDMGGETQYF. CDR3 sequence (DNA): TGCGCCAGCAGCGACATGGGGGGAGAGACCCAGTACTTC.

The chain couples TRBV7-9 to TRBJ2-7; the D is unclear. Trimming shortened V by 4 bases and J by 3 bases, and 7 bases separated the two germline ends. CDR1 and CDR2 (germline): SEHNR, FQNEAQ (reference sequence). The CDR3 contains 12 residues. CDR3 DNA: TGTGCCAGCAGCTACACCATCTACGAGCAGTACTTC. Translated: CASSYTIYEQYF.

This clone was found a few times. The chain is built from TRBV29-1 and TRBJ1-1; 7 bases map to TRBD1. CDR1 and CDR2 from the germline V gene are SQVTM and ANQGSEA. CDR3 size: 9 residues. CDR3: CSGDSEAFF. CDR3 sequence (DNA): TGCAGTGGGGACAGTGAAGCTTTCTTT. Based on the CDR3 plus reference TRBV29-1 and TRBJ1-1, the full variable domain is SAVISQKPSRDICQRGTSLTIQCQVDSQVTMMFWYRQQPGQSLTLIATANQGSEATYESGFVIDKFPISRPNLTFSTLTVSNMSPEDSSIYLCSGDSEAFFGQGTRLTVV.